This T cell receptor beta chain comes out of a study of control samples from healthy donors and cancer patients. Only in-frame clones appear in the TCRdb table, and some are missing; sequencing was by immunoSEQ multiplex PCR. The sample holds around 84,000 clones; 65% to 90% are singletons and the top ten take 11%. The CDR3 sequence is 16 residues long. The germline gives CDR1 SEHNR, CDR2 FQNEAQ (reference sequence). The V and J ends lost 5 bases and 2 bases, in that order; junction bases with no gene match: 8. This sequence joins TRBV7-9 and TRBJ2-5; 10 bases align to TRBD2. Sample: PBMCs. This sequence was found in a man between 60 and 70 years old with head and neck cancer. The CDR3 DNA reads as TGTGCCAGCAGCGTATCGGGACTAGCGATTCAAGAGACCCAGTACTTC. This encodes CASSVSGLAIQETQYF. The variable domain in full, with the rest retrieved from reference TRBV7-9 and TRBJ2-5, is DTGVSQNPRHKITKRGQNVTFRCDPISEHNRLYWYRQTLGQGPEFLTYFQNEAQLEKSRLLSDRFSAERPKGSFSTLEIQRTEQGDSAMYLCASSVSGLAIQETQYFGPGTRLLVL.